This T cell receptor beta chain was sequenced in a study of T-cell reconstitution after alpha-beta-depleted transplantation in children. Preparing the TCRbeta library involved the use of unique molecular identifiers. Each CDR3 protein gets one entry after TCRdb re-called the PCR reads with MiXCR. The sample has approximately 640,000 distinct CDR3 sequences, around 16% seen once. Between the trimmed V and J ends, which lost 6 bases and 4 bases, there was a span of 22 bases. The CDR3 sequence is 17 residues long. Germline V gene sequence: CDR1 MNHNS, CDR2 SASEGT. This clonotype was seen repeatedly, ten times or more.

The sequence derives from a human donor who donated a stem cell graft to a child with acute myeloid leukemia. This specimen was PBMCs from the stem cell graft donor, taken from the stem cell graft. The chain joins TRBV6-1 to TRBJ2-1; D is possibly TRBD2 (6 bases). CDR3 sequence: CASSARRLERVYNEQFF. The DNA for the CDR3 is TGTGCCAGCAGCGCCCGGAGGCTTGAGCGGGTTTACAATGAGCAGTTCTTC.